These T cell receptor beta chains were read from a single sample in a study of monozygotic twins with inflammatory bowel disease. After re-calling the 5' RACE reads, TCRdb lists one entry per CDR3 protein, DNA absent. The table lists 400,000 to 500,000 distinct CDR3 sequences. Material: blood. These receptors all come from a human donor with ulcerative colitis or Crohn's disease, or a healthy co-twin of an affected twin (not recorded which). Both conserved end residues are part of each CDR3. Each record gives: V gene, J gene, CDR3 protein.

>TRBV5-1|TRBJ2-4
CASSSSGGTAKNIQYF
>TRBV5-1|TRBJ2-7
CASSLDTATYEQYF
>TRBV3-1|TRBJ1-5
CASSQVRDVNQPQHF
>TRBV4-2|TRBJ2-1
CASSQDSRDGYNEQFF
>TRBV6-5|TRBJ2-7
CASSYGQGKNYEQYF
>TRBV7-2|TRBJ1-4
CASSLSFGTGDEKLFF
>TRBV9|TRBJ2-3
CASSVGGNERDTQYF
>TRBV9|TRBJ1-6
CASSVSTGNNSPLHF
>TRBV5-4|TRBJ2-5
CASSTTGTGGQETQYF
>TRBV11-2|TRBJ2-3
CASSLGGGPTDTQYF
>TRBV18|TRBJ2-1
CASSPLTSAYNEQFF
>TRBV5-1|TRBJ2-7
CASSLQGGLTSPQYF
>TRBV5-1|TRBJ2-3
CASSLNSASGFTDTQYF
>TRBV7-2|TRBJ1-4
CASSSDSSREKLFF
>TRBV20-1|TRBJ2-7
CSARGPIEQYF
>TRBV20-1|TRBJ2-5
CSARDLGSRGGSKGETQYF
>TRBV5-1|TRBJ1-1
CASSSLGQGYTEAFF
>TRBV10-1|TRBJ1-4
CASSDWNEKLFF
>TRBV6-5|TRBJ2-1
CASSYSRTSGSRDEQFF
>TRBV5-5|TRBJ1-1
CASSFISTEAFF
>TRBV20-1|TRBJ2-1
CSGGKMDSPDNEQFF
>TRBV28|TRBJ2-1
CATIVSRLGNEQFF
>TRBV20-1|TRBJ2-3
CSARDLRGRSTDTQYF
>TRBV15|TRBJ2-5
CATSTPRGYQETQYF
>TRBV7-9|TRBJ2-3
CASSPGEATAFPDTQYF
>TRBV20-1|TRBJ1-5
CSARDLQGNQPQHF
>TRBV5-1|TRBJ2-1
CASSSGSSSYNEQFF
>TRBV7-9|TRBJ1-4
CASSSYGTGRTNEKLFF
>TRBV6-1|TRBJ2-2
CASSEVLLAGGLLSGELFF
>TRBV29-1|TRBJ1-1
CSVDRTGRGNTEAFF
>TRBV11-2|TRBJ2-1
CASSLFGQGFNEQFF
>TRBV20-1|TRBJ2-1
CSARDLGTRAYNEQFF
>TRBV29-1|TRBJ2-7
CSVGGQGSSYEQYF
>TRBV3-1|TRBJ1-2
CASSQGTVTSYGYTF
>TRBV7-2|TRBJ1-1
CASSLIRGLATRTEAFF
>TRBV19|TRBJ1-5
CASKKTVSSNQPQHF
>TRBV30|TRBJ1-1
CANQGVTTEAFF
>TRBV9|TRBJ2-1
CASSVGSGVSYNEQFF
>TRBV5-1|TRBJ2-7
CASSPYGQGTHEQYF
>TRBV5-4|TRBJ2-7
CASSLAHNEQYF
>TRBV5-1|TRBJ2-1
CASRTSGSYEQFF
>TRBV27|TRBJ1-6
CASSLAGRRTPLHF
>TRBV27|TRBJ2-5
CASSLQGRFLETQYF
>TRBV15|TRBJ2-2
CATSRDRTGELFF
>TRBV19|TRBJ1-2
CASSPSPGPYGYTF
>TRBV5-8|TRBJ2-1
CASSHQRIIYNEQFF
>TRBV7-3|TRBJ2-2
CASSLPGSGELFF
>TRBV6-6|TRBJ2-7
CASSFDTYEQYF
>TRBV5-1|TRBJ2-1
CASRVQAGERGEQFF
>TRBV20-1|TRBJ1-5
CSARGTAGGPQHF